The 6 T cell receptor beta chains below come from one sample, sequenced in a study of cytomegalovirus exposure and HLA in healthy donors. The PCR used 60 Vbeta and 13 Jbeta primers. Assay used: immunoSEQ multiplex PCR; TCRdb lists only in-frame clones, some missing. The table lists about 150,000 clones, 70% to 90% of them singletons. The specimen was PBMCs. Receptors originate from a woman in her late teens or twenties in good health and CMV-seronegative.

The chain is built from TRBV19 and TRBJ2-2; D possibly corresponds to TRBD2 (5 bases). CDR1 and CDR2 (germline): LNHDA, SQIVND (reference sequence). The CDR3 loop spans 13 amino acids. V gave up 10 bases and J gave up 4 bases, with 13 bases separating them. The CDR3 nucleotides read TGTGCCATGTCGGATCGGGGCACCGGGGAGCTGTTTTTT. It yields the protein CAMSDRGTGELFF.

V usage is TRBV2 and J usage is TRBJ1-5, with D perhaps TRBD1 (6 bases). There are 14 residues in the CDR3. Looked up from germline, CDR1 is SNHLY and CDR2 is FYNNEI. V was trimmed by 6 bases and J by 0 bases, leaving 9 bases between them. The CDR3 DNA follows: TGTGCCAGCAGCGACAGGATTAGCAATCAGCCCCAGCATTTT. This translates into CASSDRISNQPQHF.

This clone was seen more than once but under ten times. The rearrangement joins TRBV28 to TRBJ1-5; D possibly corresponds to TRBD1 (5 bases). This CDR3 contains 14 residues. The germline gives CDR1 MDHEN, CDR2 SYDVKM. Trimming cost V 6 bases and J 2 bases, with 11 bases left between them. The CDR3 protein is CASSPPGGNQPQHF. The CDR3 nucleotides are TGTGCCAGCAGCCCCCCGGGGGGCAATCAGCCCCAGCATTTT. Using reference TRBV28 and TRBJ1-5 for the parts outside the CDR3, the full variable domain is DVKVTQSSRYLVKRTGEKVFLECVQDMDHENMFWYRQDPGLGLRLIYFSYDVKMKEKGDIPEGYSVSREKKERFSLILESASTNQTSMYLCASSPPGGNQPQHFGDGTRLSIL.

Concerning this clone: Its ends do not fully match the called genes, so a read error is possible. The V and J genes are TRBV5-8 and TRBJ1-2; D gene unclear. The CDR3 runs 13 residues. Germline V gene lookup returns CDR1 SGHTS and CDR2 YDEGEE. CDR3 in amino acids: CASSLRQAYDYTF. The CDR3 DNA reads TGTGCCAGCAGCTTGAGGCAGGCCTATGACTACACCTTC.

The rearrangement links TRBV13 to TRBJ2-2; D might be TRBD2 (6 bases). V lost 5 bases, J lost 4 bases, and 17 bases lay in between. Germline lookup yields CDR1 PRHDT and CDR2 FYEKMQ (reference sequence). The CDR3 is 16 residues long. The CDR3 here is CASSPPDGSGTGELFF. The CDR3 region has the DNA TGTGCCAGCAGCCCGCCCGACGGGAGCGGCACCGGGGAGCTGTTTTTT.

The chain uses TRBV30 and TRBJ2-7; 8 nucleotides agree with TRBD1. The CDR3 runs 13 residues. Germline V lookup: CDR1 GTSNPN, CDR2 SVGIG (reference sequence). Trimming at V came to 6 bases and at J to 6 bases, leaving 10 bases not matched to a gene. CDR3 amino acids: CACRTGFYSEQYF. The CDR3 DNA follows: TGTGCCTGTAGGACAGGGTTTTATAGCGAGCAGTACTTC.